This TCR beta chain was obtained from a study of OX40 agonist ivuxolimab in advanced cancers. Study-level findings and limits: Relative to CD4+, CD8+ T cells held more expanded clones on average. At 0.1 to 3.0 mg/kg and by week 6, CD4+ and CD8+ T cells in the blood had expanded clonally.

As for this clone: Antigen: not known.

The germline V gene has CDR1 SGHVS and CDR2 FQNEAQ. There are 13 residues in the CDR3. The V end lost 0 bases, the J end lost 2 bases, and 4 bases lay between the germline ends. The assay was immunoSEQ multiplex PCR, and TCRdb's table has in-frame clones only and misses some. The sample consists of around 55,000 clones, approximately 80% of them appearing once. This clonotype was obtained from an adult with an advanced solid tumor such as melanoma, head and neck, liver or kidney cancer. This chain uses TRBV7-8 with TRBJ1-2, with D hard to call. The sample in question was CD4+ or CD8+ T cells sorted from blood, obtained in a trial of the OX40 agonist ivuxolimab. CDR3 sequence (DNA): TGTGCCAGCAGCTTAGCAGTAAACTATGGCTACACCTTC. This translates into CASSLAVNYGYTF. Together with reference TRBV7-8 and TRBJ1-2, the CDR3 gives the full variable domain: GAGVSQSPRYKVAKRGQDVALRCDPISGHVSLFWYQQALGQGPEFLTYFQNEAQLDKSGLPSDRFFAERPEGSVSTLKIQRTQQEDSAVYLCASSLAVNYGYTFGSGTRLTVV.